This entry lists 31 T cell receptor beta chains sequenced from one sample in a study of T cell clonality in common variable immunodeficiency. General study results and limits: Common variable immunodeficiency TCR beta sequences reportedly had fewer deletions and N-nucleotide insertions.

TCRdb's table, derived via immunoSEQ multiplex PCR, lists solely in-frame clones and lacks some. Sampling found roughly 42,000 clones, none seen once. Antigens for these TCRs are unknown. Sequenced: peripheral blood mononuclear cells. The source is a human donor with common variable immunodeficiency.

In regard to this clone: The sequence runs out 3 residues before the end of the CDR3; the remainder is reconstructed from the germline J gene. J is TRBJ2-7 and V is TRBV19; D is possibly TRBD1 (5 bases). Germline V gene sequence: CDR1 LNHDA, CDR2 SQIVND (reference sequence). The CDR3 loop spans 14 amino acids. V was pared by 4 bases and J by 2 bases, with 12 bases between. CDR3 DNA (partial): TGTGCCAGTAGTACAGGACAAGAACCCTACGAG. Encoded protein: CASSTGQEPYE. The whole CDR3 reads CASSTGQEPYEQYF. The full variable domain, in which reference TRBV19 and TRBJ2-7 provide the parts outside the CDR3, is DGGITQSPKYLFRKEGQNVTLSCEQNLNHDAMYWYRQDPGQGLRLIYYSQIVNDFQKGDIAEGYSVSREKKESFPLTVTSAQKNPTAFYLCASSTGQEPYEQYFGPGTRLTVT.

This clone was seen many times. The CDR3 sequence is CSANLAYNEQFF. The DNA read from the CDR3 is TGCAGTGCTAACCTAGCGTACAATGAG. V gene TRBV20-1 combines with J gene TRBJ2-1, with a tentative D call TRBD2 (6 bases). The sequenced fragment ends 3 residues before the CDR3 boundary, so the rest is inferred from the germline J gene. The germline gives CDR1 DFQATT, CDR2 SNEGSKA (reference sequence). Trimming shortened V by 4 bases and J by 4 bases, and 8 bases separated the two germline ends. This CDR3 region has 12 residues.

This clone has a count of ten or more. The sequence runs out 3 residues before the end of the CDR3; the remainder is reconstructed from the germline J gene. The V and J genes are TRBV7-3 and TRBJ2-5; TRBD2 matches 16 bases. J gave up 2 bases and V 4 bases, and 4 bases lay outside the gene matches. The CDR3 covers 17 residues. Germline V gene lookup returns CDR1 SGHTA and CDR2 FQGTGA. CDR3 DNA, as far as it was read: TGTGCCAGCAGCTCGGGACTAGCGGGAGGGACGCAAGAGACC. Encoded protein: CASSSGLAGGTQET. The CDR3, in full, reads CASSSGLAGGTQETQYF.

This clone was observed a few times. Read sequence stops 3 residues before the CDR3 end, and the germline J gene provides the missing end. The chain recombines TRBV19 with TRBJ2-7, with 9 bases matching TRBD2. Trimming cost V 9 bases and J 6 bases; bases outside gene matches: 15. Germline V gene sequence: CDR1 LNHDA, CDR2 SQIVND (reference sequence). The CDR3 totals 15 residues. CDR3 region: CASQRASGGRPEQYF. The covered CDR3 bases are TGTGCCAGCCAAAGGGCGAGCGGGGGGCGCCCCGAG.

As to this clone: With the read ending 3 residues before the CDR3 end, the germline J gene is used to fill in that end. The rearrangement links TRBV2 to TRBJ2-1; D might be TRBD1 (6 bases). V lost 6 bases and J lost 7, with 25 bases in between. The CDR3 extends over 17 amino acids. Looked up from germline, CDR1 is SNHLY and CDR2 is FYNNEI. The part of the CDR3 DNA that was read is TGTGCCAGCAGGAAAGAAAAAGGCAGGGGTACAGAAAATGAG. This sequence encodes CASRKEKGRGTENE. The full CDR3 reads CASRKEKGRGTENEQFF.

Concerning this clone itself: With the read ending 3 residues before the CDR3 end, the germline J gene is used to fill in that end. V usage is TRBV6-7 and J usage is TRBJ1-1; D unresolved. TRBV6-7 is known as an ORF, though its function is uncertain. The CDR3 contains 13 residues. Trimming took 5 bases from V and 2 from J, leaving 9 bases between them. CDR3 DNA (partial): TGTGCCAGCAGTCACGAGGCTAACACTGAA. Protein sequence: CASSHEANTE. The whole CDR3 region reads CASSHEANTEAFF.

A few counts support this clone. The missing CDR3 end, 3 residues past where the read stops, is filled in from the germline J gene. V is TRBV20-1 and J is TRBJ2-5, with D tentatively TRBD1 (5 bases). Germline CDR1 DFQATT, CDR2 SNEGSKA (reference sequence). Deletions cut 4 bases from V and 0 bases from J, with 6 bases between. The CDR3 spans 12 residues. Incomplete CDR3 DNA: TGCAGTGCTACACAGGACCAAGAGACC. Its translation is CSATQDQET. The whole CDR3 protein reads CSATQDQETQYF.

This clone was recorded a few times. The read is 3 residues too short to cover the CDR3 end, so that end is filled in from the germline J gene. This rearrangement joins TRBV19 to TRBJ2-3, with D possibly TRBD2 on 7 matching bases. The germline V gene encodes CDR1 LNHDA and CDR2 SQIVND (reference sequence). With 4 bases removed from V and 4 bases from J, the gap between germline ends came to 15 bases. This CDR3 contains 15 residues. CDR3 loop: CASSTRGGAADTQYF. CDR3 DNA, as far as it was read: TGTGCCAGTAGTACCCGAGGGGGGGCCGCAGATACG.

Points on this clone: The read ends 3 residues shy of where the CDR3 ends; the end is completed using the germline J gene. V is TRBV5-1 and J is TRBJ1-1; D is perhaps TRBD1 (5 bases). V lost 0 bases and J lost 3, with 9 bases in between. In germline, CDR1 is SGHRS, CDR2 YFSETQ. The CDR3 sequence is 14 residues long. CDR3 DNA (partial): TGCGCCAGCAGCTTGGACAGGCCCCACACTGAA. Translating it yields CASSLDRPHTE. In full, the CDR3 is CASSLDRPHTEAFF.

This clone was found many times. The read ends 3 residues shy of where the CDR3 ends; the end is completed using the germline J gene. V is TRBV6-2 or TRBV6-3 and J is TRBJ2-7; 8 bases agree with TRBD2. V shed 4 bases, J shed 5 bases, and the junction held 10 bases outside the gene matches. The CDR3 is 15 amino acids. Germline-derived CDR1 and CDR2 are MNHEY and SVGEGT. Partial CDR3 DNA: TGTGCCAGCAGTTGGGGGACTAGGGGCCGCGACGAG. Translated: CASSWGTRGRDE. The entire CDR3 protein reads CASSWGTRGRDEQYF.

As for this clone: Read coverage stops 3 residues before the CDR3 terminus; the germline J gene supplies the remainder. The rearrangement links TRBV18 to TRBJ1-2; D remains unclear. Trimming cost V 2 bases and J 1 base, with 14 bases left between them. The CDR3 consists of 16 residues. Germline V gives CDR1 KGHSH, CDR2 LQKENI. The CDR3 region is CASSPMAKGDNYGYTF. The covered CDR3 bases are TGTGCCAGCTCACCAATGGCAAAGGGCGATAACTATGGC. Drawing the rest from reference TRBV18 and TRBJ1-2, the complete variable domain is NAGVMQNPRHLVRRRGQEARLRCSPMKGHSHVYWYRQLPEEGLKFMVYLQKENIIDESGMPKERFSAEFPKEGPSILRIQQVVRGDSAAYFCASSPMAKGDNYGYTFGSGTRLTVV.

Comment on this clone: Read coverage stops 3 residues before the CDR3 terminus; the germline J gene supplies the remainder. The rearrangement links TRBV5-1 to TRBJ2-3; TRBD1 matches at 10 bases. Losses at the gene ends were 0 bases for V and 3 bases for J; bases not matched to a gene: 4. This CDR3 is built from 16 residues. CDR1 and CDR2 (germline): SGHRS, YFSETQ. The CDR3 DNA, read in part, is TGCGCCAGCAGCTTGGGCGGGACAGGGGTGACAGATACG. The encoded protein is CASSLGGTGVTDT. The complete CDR3 sequence is CASSLGGTGVTDTQYF.

Turning to this clone: The read terminates 3 residues before the CDR3 end, so the remaining end is supplied by the germline J gene. The chain links TRBV7-9 to TRBJ2-4; D might be TRBD1 (7 bases). The V and J ends lost 5 bases and 0 bases respectively, with 11 bases between them. CDR1 is SEHNR, CDR2 FQNEAQ, per germline (reference sequence). The CDR3 is 15 amino acids. The part of the CDR3 DNA that was read is TGTGCCAGCAGCGCGGGACAGCTAGCCAAAAACATT. This gives the protein CASSAGQLAKNI. The CDR3 as a whole reads CASSAGQLAKNIQYF.

This clone occurred many times. CDR3 bases read: TGTGCCAGCCTCCGGGTGGGACAGGGATCCTACGAG. This translates into CASLRVGQGSYE. The full CDR3 reads CASLRVGQGSYEQYF. This chain links TRBV5-6 with TRBJ2-7, with TRBD1 identical over 9 bases. The read stops 3 residues short of the end of the CDR3; the missing end is completed from the germline J gene. CDR1 is SGHDT, CDR2 YYEEEE, per germline. V gave up 7 bases and J gave up 1 base; unmatched junction bases: 9. This CDR3 is built from 15 residues.

This clone was picked up many times. Read data end 3 residues before the CDR3 end; the end is taken from the germline J gene. The chain recombines TRBV19 with TRBJ2-2, with D perhaps TRBD2 (6 bases). Trimming cost V 2 bases and J 1 base, with 8 bases left between them. Germline lookup yields CDR1 LNHDA and CDR2 SQIVND (reference sequence). The CDR3 contains 15 residues. CDR3 bases read: TGTGCCAGTAGTATATCGCGGGGGAACACCGGGGAG. Residues: CASSISRGNTGE. The whole CDR3 protein reads CASSISRGNTGELFF.

This clone was picked up a small number of times. The missing CDR3 end, 3 residues past where the read stops, is filled in from the germline J gene. The V and J genes are TRBV19 and TRBJ2-7, with 8 bases matching TRBD1. The germline CDR1 and CDR2 sequences are LNHDA and SQIVND (reference sequence). With V trimmed by 6 bases and J by 0 bases, 4 bases remained unmatched. The CDR3 totals 14 residues. The CDR3 is CASRGQGPSYEQYF. CDR3 DNA, as far as it was read: TGTGCCAGTAGAGGACAGGGACCCTCCTACGAG.

Ten or more counts support this clone. The read terminates 3 residues ahead of where the CDR3 ends, so the germline J gene completes it. The rearrangement links TRBV5-6 to TRBJ1-1; no firm D call. The CDR3 runs 14 residues. Germline CDR1 SGHDT, CDR2 YYEEEE. Trimming cost V 1 base and J 4 bases, with 11 bases left between them. Here the CDR3 reads CASSLSVGSTEAFF. CDR3 DNA, as far as it was read: TGTGCCAGCAGCTTGAGTGTAGGGTCCACTGAA.

This clone was observed at least ten times. The part of the CDR3 DNA that was read is TGCGCCAGCAGCCCGGAACAGGGATCTTACTATGGC. Protein product: CASSPEQGSYYG. The full CDR3 sequence reads CASSPEQGSYYGYTF. The rearrangement joins TRBV5-1 to TRBJ1-2; a weak D match, TRBD1 (6 bases). The CDR3 extends 3 residues past the end of the read, so its final part is completed from the germline J gene. V was trimmed by 4 bases and J by 3 bases, leaving 16 bases between them. CDR1 and CDR2 (germline): SGHRS, YFSETQ. The CDR3 loop spans 15 amino acids.

The table lists this clone with many counts. The read terminates 3 residues before the CDR3 end, so the remaining end is supplied by the germline J gene. The chain employs TRBV7-8 and TRBJ2-1; weak D call: TRBD1 (6 bases). The CDR3 has 14 amino acids. With 5 bases removed from V and 2 bases from J, the gap between germline ends came to 10 bases. Germline CDR1 is SGHVS and CDR2 is FQNEAQ. CDR3 amino acids: CASSPDSTYNEQFF. Incomplete CDR3 DNA: TGTGCCAGCAGCCCGGACAGTACCTACAATGAG.

This clone was observed many times. The observed sequence ends 3 residues before the CDR3 terminus, with the missing tail filled in from the germline J gene. J is TRBJ2-4 and V is TRBV2; 10 bases fit TRBD2. The CDR3 extends over 18 amino acids. Trimming at V came to 3 bases and at J to 0 bases, leaving 8 bases not matched to a gene. Germline V gene lookup returns CDR1 SNHLY and CDR2 FYNNEI. The CDR3 spells CASSERLAGDLAKNIQYF. The CDR3 bases that were read are TGTGCCAGCAGTGAGAGGCTAGCGGGGGACCTAGCCAAAAACATT.

This clone was seen at least ten times. The sequence runs out 3 residues before the end of the CDR3; the remainder is reconstructed from the germline J gene. The chain is built from TRBV6-2 or TRBV6-3 and TRBJ2-3, with a possible D match to TRBD2 (6 bases). This CDR3 has 16 amino acids. CDR1 and CDR2 from the germline V gene are MNHEY and SVGEGT. Trimming removed 5 bases at V and 3 bases at J, with 18 bases between. The CDR3 spells CASSHSFGGITDTQYF. CDR3 DNA (partial): TGTGCCAGCAGTCATAGTTTCGGGGGTATAACAGATACG.

The table lists this clone with many counts. The CDR3 protein is CASSPHRGGDEETQYF. Incomplete CDR3 DNA: TGCGCCAGCAGCCCCCACCGAGGGGGAGATGAAGAGACC. The rearrangement joins TRBV5-1 to TRBJ2-5, with a possible D match to TRBD1 (6 bases). The CDR3 end falls 3 residues outside the read, so it is completed with the germline J gene. Germline V gives CDR1 SGHRS, CDR2 YFSETQ. V lost 4 bases to trimming and J lost 3 bases, with 19 bases between them. CDR3 length: 16 amino acids.

This clone was seen a few times. Read data end 3 residues before the CDR3 end; the end is taken from the germline J gene. The chain combines TRBV7-9 with TRBJ2-3; 8 positions agree with TRBD1. CDR3 length equals 15 residues. Germline assignment: CDR1 SEHNR and CDR2 FQNEAQ (reference sequence). V shed 6 bases and J 2 bases; nucleotides not matched to a gene: 7. The CDR3 sequence: CASSYRQGTTDTQYF. The sequenced CDR3 bases are TGTGCCAGCAGTTATCGACAGGGGACCACAGATACG.

This clone was observed at least ten times. The CDR3 end is not reached by the read, which stops 3 residues before it; the germline J gene fills it in. The chain is built from TRBV30 and TRBJ2-5; TRBD2 matches 15 bases. Germline loops: CDR1 GTSNPN, CDR2 SVGIG (reference sequence). The CDR3 is 18 residues long. J gave up 0 bases and V 2 bases, and 7 bases lay outside the gene matches. The CDR3: CAWSSRTSGGAYQETQYF. CDR3 bases read: TGTGCCTGGAGTTCAAGGACTAGCGGGGGGGCGTACCAAGAGACC.

This clone was seen at least ten times. CDR3 bases read: TGTGCCAGCAGCTCCCTGGCGAGGGGGATATACGAG. Its protein is CASSSLARGIYE. The CDR3 in its entirety is CASSSLARGIYEQYF. The J gene is TRBJ2-7, the V gene TRBV7-6, with D possibly being TRBD1 (6 bases). The read is 3 residues too short to cover the CDR3 end, so that end is filled in from the germline J gene. The CDR3 is 15 amino acids. Trimming stripped 4 bases from V and 4 bases from J, with 17 bases between. Germline values: CDR1 SGHVS, CDR2 FNYEAQ.

This clone turned up a few times. Read sequence stops 3 residues before the CDR3 end, and the germline J gene provides the missing end. V is TRBV7-2 and J is TRBJ2-3, with D perhaps matching TRBD1 (5 bases). V lost 3 bases and J 3 bases, leaving 10 bases between the germline ends. The CDR3 is 14 amino acids. Germline V gives CDR1 SGHTA, CDR2 FQGNSA. The CDR3 reads CASSFGRATDTQYF. The sequenced part of the CDR3 DNA is TGTGCCAGCAGCTTCGGCAGGGCGACAGATACG.

To note about this clone: The read halts 3 residues ahead of the CDR3 end, with the missing end drawn from the germline J gene. The chain links TRBV2 to TRBJ1-1; a possible D gene is TRBD1 (5 bases). V was clipped by 7 bases and J by 2 bases, with 11 bases between them. The germline V gene has CDR1 SNHLY and CDR2 FYNNEI. This CDR3 region has 13 residues. CDR3: CASNIQGNTEAFF. The sequenced CDR3 bases are TGTGCCAGCAATATTCAGGGCAACACTGAA.

This clone was counted at least ten times. The part of the CDR3 DNA that was read is TGTGCCAGCCGCCGCGGGAGGGCGGACACCGGGGAG. Residues: CASRRGRADTGE. The entire CDR3 protein is CASRRGRADTGELFF. J is TRBJ2-2 and V is TRBV19; 9 nucleotides agree with TRBD2. Read coverage stops 3 residues before the CDR3 terminus; the germline J gene supplies the remainder. The CDR3 is 15 residues long. V lost 9 bases, J lost 3 bases, and 8 bases stayed unmatched. Germline CDR1 LNHDA, CDR2 SQIVND (reference sequence).

This clone was seen more than once but under ten times. Coverage ceases 3 residues before the CDR3 finishes, and the germline J gene fills in the end. This chain joins TRBV11-1 and TRBJ2-5; no reliable D call. Germline V CDR1 and CDR2: SGHAT, FQDESV (reference sequence). The CDR3 loop spans 15 amino acids. Trimming shortened V by 1 base and J by 0 bases, and 9 bases separated the two germline ends. Partial CDR3 DNA: TGTGCCAGCAGCTTAGGGGTGGCGGACCAAGAGACC. Translated, it gives CASSLGVADQET. The whole CDR3 region reads CASSLGVADQETQYF.

With regard to this clone: The read halts 3 residues ahead of the CDR3 end, with the missing end drawn from the germline J gene. The chain couples TRBV7-6 to TRBJ2-7, with TRBD1 matching 7 bases. The CDR3 totals 13 residues. Unmatched junction bases numbered 10, after V lost 8 bases and J lost 6 bases. CDR1 and CDR2 from the germline V gene are SGHVS and FNYEAQ. The CDR3 spells CASAVEAGGEQYF. The sequenced part of the CDR3 DNA is TGTGCCAGCGCCGTAGAGGCAGGGGGCGAG.

To note about this clone: The CDR3 goes on 3 residues after the read ends, and that part is filled in from the germline J gene. The chain uses TRBV7-9 and TRBJ2-5; possible D gene TRBD1, 5 bases. The CDR3 totals 14 residues. Germline assignment: CDR1 SEHNR and CDR2 FQNEAQ (reference sequence). Trimming removed 6 bases at V and 1 base at J, with 12 bases between. The CDR3 bases that were read are TGTGCCAGCAGTTCCCGACAGACCCAAGAGACC. It yields the protein CASSSRQTQET. The full CDR3 sequence reads CASSSRQTQETQYF. The full variable domain, with the rest looked up from reference TRBV7-9 and TRBJ2-5, is DTGVSQNPRHKITKRGQNVTFRCDPISEHNRLYWYRQTLGQGPEFLTYFQNEAQLEKSRLLSDRFSAERPKGSFSTLEIQRTEQGDSAMYLCASSSRQTQETQYFGPGTRLLVL.